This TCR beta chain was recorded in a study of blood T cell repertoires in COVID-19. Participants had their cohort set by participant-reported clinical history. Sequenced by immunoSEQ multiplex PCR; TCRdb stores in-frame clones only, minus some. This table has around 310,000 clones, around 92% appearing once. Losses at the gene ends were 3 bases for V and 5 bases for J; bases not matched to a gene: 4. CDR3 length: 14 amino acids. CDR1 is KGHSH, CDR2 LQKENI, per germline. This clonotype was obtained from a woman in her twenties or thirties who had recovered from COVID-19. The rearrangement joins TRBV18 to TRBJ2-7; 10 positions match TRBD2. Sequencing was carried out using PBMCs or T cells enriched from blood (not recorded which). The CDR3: CASSPASGSNEQYF. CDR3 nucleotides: TGTGCCAGCTCACCGGCTAGCGGGAGTAACGAGCAGTACTTC.